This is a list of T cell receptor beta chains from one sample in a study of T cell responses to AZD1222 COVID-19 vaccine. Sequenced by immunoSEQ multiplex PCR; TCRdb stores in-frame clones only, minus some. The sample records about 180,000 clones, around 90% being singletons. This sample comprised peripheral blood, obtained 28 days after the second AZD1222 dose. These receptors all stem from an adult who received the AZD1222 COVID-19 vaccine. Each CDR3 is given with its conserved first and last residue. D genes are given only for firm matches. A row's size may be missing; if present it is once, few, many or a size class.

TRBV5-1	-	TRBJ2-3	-	TGCGCCAGCAGCAACGGCGGCTTAAAAACAGATACGCAGTATTTT	CASSNGGLKTDTQYF
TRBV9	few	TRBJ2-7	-	TGTGCCAGCAGCGTAGCGGGGTCTAGCACCTACGAGCAGTACTTC	CASSVAGSSTYEQYF
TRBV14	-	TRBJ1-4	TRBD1	TGTGCCAGCGCGGGACAGGCAGGACTGTTTTTT	CASAGQAGLFF
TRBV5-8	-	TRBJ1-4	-	TGTGCCAGCAGCTTGGTTTTAACAGGGTTCGAAAAACTGTTTTTT	CASSLVLTGFEKLFF
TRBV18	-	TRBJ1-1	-	TGTGCCAGCTCCCCCGTAGGGGCCCCGGACACTGAAGCTTTCTTT	CASSPVGAPDTEAFF
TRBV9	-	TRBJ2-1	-	TGTGCCAGCAGCGTTCAGGGGATCAACAATGAGCAGTTCTTC	CASSVQGINNEQFF
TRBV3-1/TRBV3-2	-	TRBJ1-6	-	TGTGCCAGCAGCCAAGCAAGCTCACCCCTCCACTTT	CASSQASSPLHF
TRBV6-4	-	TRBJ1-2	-	TGTGCCAGCAGTGACTCGGCAGGGAACTATGGCTACACCTTC	CASSDSAGNYGYTF
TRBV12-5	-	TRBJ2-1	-	TGTGCTAGTGGTTTGGTACATGGTCGGACATACAATGAGCAGTTCTTC	CASGLVHGRTYNEQFF
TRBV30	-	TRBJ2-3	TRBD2	TGTGCCTGGAGTCGGGCGGGAGGAGATACGCAGTATTTT	CAWSRAGGDTQYF
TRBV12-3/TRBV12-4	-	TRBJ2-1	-	TGTGCCAGCGGGAGGGGGGACAATGAGCAGTTCTTC	CASGRGDNEQFF
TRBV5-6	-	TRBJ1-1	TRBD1	TGTGCCAGCAGCTTGAGGGGGCCTGAAGCTTTCTTT	CASSLRGPEAFF
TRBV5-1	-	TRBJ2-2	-	TGCGCCAGCAGCATCGGCCCCCGTGGGGGCTCGGACACCGGGGAGCTGTTTTTT	CASSIGPRGGSDTGELFF
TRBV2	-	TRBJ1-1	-	TGTGCCACCCTCCTGGGGCTGAACACTGAAGCTTTCTTT	CATLLGLNTEAFF
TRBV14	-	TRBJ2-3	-	TGTGCCAGCGGACAGGGAGGGACGCAGTATTTT	CASGQGGTQYF
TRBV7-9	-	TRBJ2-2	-	TGTGCCAGCAGCGCCCAGGGAGACACCGGGGAGCTGTTTTTT	CASSAQGDTGELFF
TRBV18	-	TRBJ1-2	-	TGTGCCAGCTCACCCTCACGGGAGTATGGCTACACCTTC	CASSPSREYGYTF
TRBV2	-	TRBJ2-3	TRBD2	TGTGCCAGCAGTGACTTAGGGACTAGCGGGAGGGCCACAGATACGCAGTATTTT	CASSDLGTSGRATDTQYF
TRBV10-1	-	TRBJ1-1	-	TGCGCCAGCAGTTTTCAGGGCGGCACTGAAGCTTTCTTT	CASSFQGGTEAFF
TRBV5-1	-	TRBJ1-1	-	TGCGCCAGCAGCTCCCTGGGCACTGAAGCTTTCTTT	CASSSLGTEAFF
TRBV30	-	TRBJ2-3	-	TGTGCCTGGAGTCGGGTCGGGAGCACAGATACGCAGTATTTT	CAWSRVGSTDTQYF
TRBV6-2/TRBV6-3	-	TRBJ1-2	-	TGTGCCAGCAGCAACCCCCAGGGAGATGGCTACACCTTC	CASSNPQGDGYTF
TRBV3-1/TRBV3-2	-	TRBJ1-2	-	TGTGCCAGCAGCACAAGGGATGTCGGCTACACCTTC	CASSTRDVGYTF
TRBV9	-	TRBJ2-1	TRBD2	TGTGCCAGCAGCGTAGATCCTAGCGGGTACAATGAGCAGTTCTTC	CASSVDPSGYNEQFF
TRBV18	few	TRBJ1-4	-	TGTGCCAGCTTGTCGGGGGAAAAACTGTTTTTT	CASLSGEKLFF
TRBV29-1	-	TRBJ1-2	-	TGCAGCGCAGGGGAGAACTATGGCTACACCTTC	CSAGENYGYTF
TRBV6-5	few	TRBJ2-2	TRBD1	TGTGCCAGCAGTTGGACAGGGGACTACACCGGGGAGCTGTTTTTT	CASSWTGDYTGELFF
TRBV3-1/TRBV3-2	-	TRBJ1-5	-	TGTGCCAGCAGCCAAACTACAGGGAATCAGCCCCAGCATTTT	CASSQTTGNQPQHF
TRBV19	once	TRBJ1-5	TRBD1	TGTGCCAGTGGGGCGTTCCTGGACAGGGATAACGATCAGCCCCAGCATTTT	CASGAFLDRDNDQPQHF
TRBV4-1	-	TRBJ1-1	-	TGCGCCAGCAGCCAAGTTGGGGTATTCGGACCTGAAGCTTTCTTT	CASSQVGVFGPEAFF
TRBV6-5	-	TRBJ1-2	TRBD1	TGTGCCAGCAGTTACTCCGGACAGGGAGGGCGCGGCTACACCTTC	CASSYSGQGGRGYTF
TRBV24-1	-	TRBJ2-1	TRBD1	TGTGCCACCAGTGATTCGGACAGGAGATACAATGAGCAGTTCTTC	CATSDSDRRYNEQFF
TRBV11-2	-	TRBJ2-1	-	TGTGCCAGCAGCCCCCAGCGGGTCACATACAATGAGCAGTTCTTC	CASSPQRVTYNEQFF
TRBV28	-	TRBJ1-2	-	TGTGCCAGCAGCTCTAACTATGGCTACACCTTC	CASSSNYGYTF
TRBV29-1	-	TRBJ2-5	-	TGCAGCGTTGAAGATCTCGGGGAGACCCAGTACTTC	CSVEDLGETQYF
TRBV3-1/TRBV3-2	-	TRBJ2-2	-	TGTGCCAGCTCGCTTCGGGGGCCCGGCCTCGGGGAGCTGTTTTTT	CASSLRGPGLGELFF
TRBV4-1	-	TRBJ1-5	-	TGCGCCAGCAGCACCCGGCAGGCAAGCAATCAGCCCCAGCATTTT	CASSTRQASNQPQHF
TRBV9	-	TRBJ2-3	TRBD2	TGTGCCAGCAGCGTAGGGGCGGGGGGACACACAGATACGCAGTATTTT	CASSVGAGGHTDTQYF
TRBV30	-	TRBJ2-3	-	TGTGCCTGGAGACCGACGTGGGGCTCTAGCACAGATACGCAGTATTTT	CAWRPTWGSSTDTQYF
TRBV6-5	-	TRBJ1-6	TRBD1	TGTGCCAGCAGGACAGGGCAAGGTAATTCACCCCTCCACTTT	CASRTGQGNSPLHF
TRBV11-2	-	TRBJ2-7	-	TGTGCCAGCAGCTCCAACAGCGGACCCTACGAGCAGTACTTC	CASSSNSGPYEQYF
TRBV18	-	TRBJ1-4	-	TGTGCCAGCTCACCATTCGCCCCCAATCCTAGCGGGGGCCCAAATGAAAAACTGTTTTTT	CASSPFAPNPSGGPNEKLFF
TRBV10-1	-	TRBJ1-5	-	TGCGCCCAAAAGATACGGCCCCAGCATTTT	CAQKIRPQHF
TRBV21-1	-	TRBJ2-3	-	TGTGCCAGCAGAGAAAGGTCCGGAGAACCTAGCACAGATACGCAGTATTTT	CASRERSGEPSTDTQYF
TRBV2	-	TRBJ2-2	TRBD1	TGTGCCAGCAGTGATGGGACAGACAGTCTAAACACCGGGGAGCTGTTTTTT	CASSDGTDSLNTGELFF
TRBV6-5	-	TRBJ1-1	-	TGTGCCAGCAGCCACGGTGGTACTGAAGCTTTCTTT	CASSHGGTEAFF
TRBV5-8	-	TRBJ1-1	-	TGTGCCAGCAGCTTGGTGGGGGCCCTGAACACTGAAGCTTTCTTT	CASSLVGALNTEAFF
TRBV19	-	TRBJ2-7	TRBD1	TGTGCCAGTAGTTGGGGACAGGGGGCGGACGAGCAGTACTTC	CASSWGQGADEQYF
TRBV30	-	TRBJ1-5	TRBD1	TGTGCCTGGGCGGAGGGGGCGGGCAATCAGCCCCAGCATTTT	CAWAEGAGNQPQHF
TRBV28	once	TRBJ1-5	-	TGTGCCAGCAGTTTATGGGGCAGGGGAGCCAATCAGCCCCAGCATTTT	CASSLWGRGANQPQHF